This T cell receptor (beta chain) was profiled in a study of T-cell memory formation after mild COVID-19. In the study overall: TCR clusters largely stayed donor specific.

TCRdb re-derived calls from the 5' RACE reads in MiXCR, one entry per CDR3 protein. The profile shows around 510,000 distinct CDR3 sequences, about a fifth of them singletons. Germline CDR1 is GTSNPN and CDR2 is SVGIG (reference sequence). Trimming at V came to 4 bases and at J to 8 bases, leaving 16 bases not matched to a gene. The CDR3 is 15 residues long. Note on this clonotype: What it recognizes is unknown.

General study points: Later expanders leaned CD4+, whereas day 15 to 85 contracting clones were balanced CD4/CD8. Memory cells collected pre-infection included some clones that later responded, suggesting cross-reactive memory joined.

The source material was PBMCs or a T cell subset sorted from them (not recorded which). The origin of this receptor is an adult woman who had mild COVID-19 (a few samples of this study predate the infection). Cell type and time point are not known. The chain uses TRBV30 and TRBJ1-2; 7 nucleotides align to TRBD1. The CDR3: CAWTPPWGQQVGYTF. DNA of the CDR3: TGTGCCTGGACACCCCCCTGGGGACAGCAGGTGGGCTACACCTTC.